The 26 T cell receptor beta chains reported below all come from one sample, sequenced in a study of PD-1 and CTLA-4 blockade in melanoma. Here immunoSEQ multiplex PCR was the method, and the copy in TCRdb shows in-frame clones only, minus some. The sample contains around 16,000 clones, more than 65% of which appear only once. This material consisted of CD8+ T cells from peripheral blood, taken before anti-PD-1 treatment. These receptors were collected from a human donor with melanoma.

The rearrangement joins TRBV7-9 to TRBJ2-7; perhaps TRBD2 as D (6 bases). Trimming took off 4 bases at V and 0 bases at J, with 13 bases between the two ends. The CDR3 runs 15 residues. Per the germline V gene, CDR1 is SEHNR and CDR2 is FQNEAQ (reference sequence). This CDR3 reads CASSSPRDSSYEQYF. CDR3 DNA: TGTGCCAGCAGCTCCCCGCGGGACTCCTCCTACGAGCAGTACTTC. The variable domain in full, with the rest retrieved from reference TRBV7-9 and TRBJ2-7, is DTGVSQNPRHKITKRGQNVTFRCDPISEHNRLYWYRQTLGQGPEFLTYFQNEAQLEKSRLLSDRFSAERPKGSFSTLEIQRTEQGDSAMYLCASSSPRDSSYEQYFGPGTRLTVT.

A single count supports this clone. V is TRBV2 and J is TRBJ2-7, with 9 bases fitting TRBD1. V dropped 10 bases and J dropped 2; count of bases not matched to a gene: 3. Germline CDR1 and CDR2: SNHLY and FYNNEI. The CDR3 is 12 residues long. CDR3 DNA: TGTGCCATAAGACAGGGGGCCTACGAGCAGTACTTC. Protein: CAIRQGAYEQYF.

The chain employs TRBV19 and TRBJ1-2, with 7 bases fitting TRBD1. Germline V CDR1 and CDR2: LNHDA, SQIVND (reference sequence). The CDR3 runs 13 residues. V lost 4 bases, J lost 3 bases, and 2 bases stayed unmatched. The DNA of the CDR3 is TGTGCCAGTAGTAGACAGGGTGACTATGGCTACACCTTC. It is translated as CASSRQGDYGYTF.

This clone has more than one count but fewer than ten. This chain joins TRBV5-8 and TRBJ1-5; 10 bases are a match to TRBD1. CDR1 and CDR2 (germline): SGHTS, YDEGEE. The length of the CDR3 is 16 residues. V lost 7 bases to trimming and J lost 5 bases; unmatched junction nucleotides: 12. The CDR3 DNA reads TGTGCCAGCGGACCAAGGGACAGGGGAGCACATCAGCCCCAGCATTTT. It is translated as CASGPRDRGAHQPQHF.

The table lists this clone with a count of one. The rearrangement joins TRBV7-9 to TRBJ2-3; 7 bases are a match to TRBD2. With V trimmed by 1 base and J by 2 bases, 3 bases remained unmatched. Germline V gene lookup returns CDR1 SEHNR and CDR2 FQNEAQ (reference sequence). The CDR3 loop spans 15 amino acids. The CDR3 DNA sequence: TGTGCCAGCAGCTTAGGCCTAGCGGCCACAGATACGCAGTATTTT. It codes for CASSLGLAATDTQYF.

The chain has TRBV27 and TRBJ2-7; D is perhaps TRBD2 (5 bases). The CDR3 has 14 residues. Germline CDR1 reads MNHEY; CDR2 reads SMNVEV (reference sequence). Trimming took 2 bases from V and 7 from J, leaving 15 bases between them. CDR3: CASSLKTPTGEQYF. In nucleotides, the CDR3 is TGTGCCAGCAGTTTAAAGACACCTACGGGGGAGCAGTACTTC.

A single count supports this clone. The chain couples TRBV10-3 to TRBJ2-1; 10 bases line up with TRBD2. V was pared by 4 bases and J by 5 bases, with 8 bases of the junction left unmatched. This CDR3 has 16 amino acids. Germline V gene sequence: CDR1 ENHRY, CDR2 SYGVKD. Here the CDR3 DNA reads TGTGCCATCAGTGCCTCCGGACTAGCGGAAAACAATGAGCAGTTCTTC. This encodes CAISASGLAENNEQFF.

The chain has TRBV9 and TRBJ2-7; D gene unclear. The germline V gene encodes CDR1 SGDLS and CDR2 YYNGEE. V dropped 3 bases and J dropped 0 bases, with 16 bases sitting between them. The CDR3 spans 16 residues. The CDR3 nucleotides read TGTGCCAGCAGCGGAAGGACGGATACGAGCTCCTACGAGCAGTACTTC. Its protein is CASSGRTDTSSYEQYF.

The gene calls are TRBV10-3 and TRBJ2-7, with 13 bases matching TRBD2. Germline-derived CDR1 and CDR2 are ENHRY and SYGVKD. The ends lost 0 bases at V and 6 bases at J; junction bases unmatched: 5. The CDR3 contains 16 residues. CDR3 residues: CAISESWTSGRSEQYF. The CDR3 bases are TGTGCCATCAGTGAGTCGTGGACTAGCGGGAGATCCGAGCAGTACTTC.

This clone was counted only a few times. The chain carries TRBV7-9 and TRBJ1-1; D gene unclear. Trimming stripped 6 bases from V and 3 bases from J, with 5 bases between. CDR3 length equals 11 residues. Germline-derived CDR1 and CDR2 are SEHNR and FQNEAQ (reference sequence). The CDR3 bases are TGTGCCAGCAGTGCGGACACTGAAGCTTTCTTT. Translation: CASSADTEAFF.

The chain combines TRBV12-3 or TRBV12-4 with TRBJ2-7; unclear D gene. V lost 2 bases, J lost 2 bases, and 7 bases lay in between. The CDR3 extends over 13 amino acids. CDR3 sequence reads: CASSLWTPYEQYF. CDR3 DNA sequence: TGTGCCAGCAGTTTATGGACCCCCTACGAGCAGTACTTC.

The J gene is TRBJ1-4, the V gene TRBV7-8; 7 positions agree with TRBD1. Germline V gene sequence: CDR1 SGHVS, CDR2 FQNEAQ. The CDR3 covers 19 residues. V lost 4 bases to trimming and J lost 1 base; unmatched junction nucleotides: 15. The DNA for the CDR3 is TGTGCCAGCAGCTCCCCACTCACAGGGGCTGGTAGAACTAATGAAAAACTGTTTTTT. Protein: CASSSPLTGAGRTNEKLFF.

This sequence joins TRBV2 and TRBJ1-2; D call uncertain. The CDR3 runs to 16 residues. Germline V gene data show CDR1 as SNHLY and CDR2 as FYNNEI. The germline V and J ends were trimmed by 3 bases and 5 bases, with 19 bases remaining between them. CDR3 nucleotides: TGTGCCAGCAGTGACATTGAGGGTGTGAGTTGGTATGGCTACACCTTC. Its protein product is CASSDIEGVSWYGYTF. Full variable domain (missing parts from reference TRBV2 and TRBJ1-2): EPEVTQTPSHQVTQMGQEVILRCVPISNHLYFYWYRQILGQKVEFLVSFYNNEISEKSEIFDDQFSVERPDGSNFTLKIRSTKLEDSAMYFCASSDIEGVSWYGYTFGSGTRLTVV.

The rearrangement joins TRBV5-8 to TRBJ1-2, with 9 bases aligning to TRBD1. The CDR3 sequence is 16 residues long. Germline V gives CDR1 SGHTS, CDR2 YDEGEE. The J segment lost 4 bases and the V segment lost 4 bases, leaving 11 bases of the junction unmatched. CDR3 amino acids: CASSVRDRELGYGYTF. CDR3 DNA: TGTGCCAGCAGCGTACGGGACAGGGAATTGGGCTATGGCTACACCTTC.

CDR3 DNA sequence: TGTGCCAGCAGCCCGTTTAATTCACCCCTCCACTTT. Amino acids: CASSPFNSPLHF. The rearrangement uses TRBV3-1 (or the pseudogene TRBV3-2) and TRBJ1-6; D not certain. With 4 bases removed from V and 6 bases from J, the gap between germline ends came to 4 bases. The CDR3 length is 12 residues. From germline, CDR1 is LGHDT and CDR2 YNNKEL (reference sequence).

The V gene is TRBV6-5, the J gene TRBJ2-5, with TRBD2 matching 12 bases. Germline CDR1 is MNHEY and CDR2 is SVGAGI. The CDR3 totals 15 residues. Germline trimming cut 6 bases from V and 5 bases from J; bases unmatched to any gene: 7. CDR3 DNA: TGTGCCAGCAGCCCCACTAGCGGGGGGAGGGAGACCCAGTACTTC. This sequence encodes CASSPTSGGRETQYF.

This rearrangement joins TRBV11-3 to TRBJ2-7; 8 nucleotides agree with TRBD1. The CDR3 contains 16 residues. Per the germline V gene, CDR1 is SGHNT and CDR2 is YENEEA. Losses at the gene ends were 0 bases for V and 5 bases for J; bases not matched to a gene: 9. CDR3 nucleotide sequence: TGTGCCAGCAGCTTAGAAGTTCGTGACAGGGGCCACGAGCAGTACTTC. Translated, it gives CASSLEVRDRGHEQYF. Supplemented by reference TRBV11-3 and TRBJ2-7, the full variable domain reads EAGVVQSPRYKIIEKKQPVAFWCNPISGHNTLYWYLQNLGQGPELLIRYENEEAVDDSQLPKDRFSAERLKGVDSTLKIQPAELGDSAVYLCASSLEVRDRGHEQYFGPGTRLTVT.

Details on this clone: The junction and the germline gene differ at one end; a read error may be behind it. V and J are TRBV6-5 and TRBJ1-2; 7 bases map to TRBD1. This CDR3 spans 14 amino acids. Per the germline V gene, CDR1 is MNHEY and CDR2 is SVGAGI. CDR3 loop: CASRGTVRDYGYTF. CDR3 DNA: TGTGCTAGCAGGGGGACAGTGCGAGACTATGGCTACACCTTC.

V usage is TRBV29-1 and J usage is TRBJ1-2; D remains ambiguous. The CDR3 length is 13 residues. V gave up 0 bases and J gave up 4 bases, with 9 bases separating them. Germline lookup yields CDR1 SQVTM and CDR2 ANQGSEA. The CDR3 DNA sequence: TGCAGCGTTGAAGATAGGACGGTCTATGGCTACACCTTC. Translating gives CSVEDRTVYGYTF. Combining the CDR3 with reference TRBV29-1 and TRBJ1-2 gives the whole variable domain SAVISQKPSRDICQRGTSLTIQCQVDSQVTMMFWYRQQPGQSLTLIATANQGSEATYESGFVIDKFPISRPNLTFSTLTVSNMSPEDSSIYLCSVEDRTVYGYTFGSGTRLTVV.

The gene calls are TRBV4-1 and TRBJ2-3; 10 nucleotides line up with TRBD2. This CDR3 has 15 residues. Germline trimming cut 4 bases from V and 5 bases from J; bases unmatched to any gene: 6. Per germline, CDR1 MGHRA and CDR2 YSYEKL. CDR3 bases: TGCGCCAGCAGCCCCCTAGCGGGAGCGGGAGATACGCAGTATTTT. Translated: CASSPLAGAGDTQYF.

This chain connects TRBV12-3 or TRBV12-4 to TRBJ1-1; the D gene is possibly TRBD1 (5 bases). The germline V and J ends were trimmed by 3 bases and 2 bases, with 7 bases remaining between them. The CDR3 covers 13 residues. The CDR3 DNA reads as TGTGCCAGCAGTTTGGGGCTCAACACTGAAGCTTTCTTT. It encodes CASSLGLNTEAFF.

This chain joins TRBV2 and TRBJ1-5; D is ambiguous. Deletions cut 2 bases from V and 2 bases from J, with 1 base between. From germline, CDR1 is SNHLY and CDR2 FYNNEI. This CDR3 contains 12 residues. CDR3 in amino acids: CASSERNQPQHF. The CDR3 bases are TGTGCCAGCAGTGAACGCAATCAGCCCCAGCATTTT.

V and J are TRBV4-1 and TRBJ1-2; 9 bases fit TRBD1. Trimming cost V 0 bases and J 8 bases; bases outside gene matches: 10. The CDR3 consists of 16 residues. Per the germline V gene, CDR1 is MGHRA and CDR2 is YSYEKL. The CDR3 region is CASSQEPGQGFRGYTF. Here the CDR3 DNA reads TGCGCCAGCAGCCAAGAGCCGGGACAGGGTTTTCGAGGCTACACCTTC.

This rearrangement joins TRBV2 to TRBJ1-2; 8 bases agree with TRBD1. The V segment lost 8 bases and the J segment 6 bases; nucleotides outside the gene matches: 11. The CDR3 contains 14 residues. The germline CDR1 and CDR2 sequences are SNHLY and FYNNEI. CDR3 in DNA: TGTGCCAGCGGATCGACAGGGGAAGAAAATGGCTACACCTTC. Its translation is CASGSTGEENGYTF. The complete variable domain, with remaining parts taken from reference TRBV2 and TRBJ1-2, reads EPEVTQTPSHQVTQMGQEVILRCVPISNHLYFYWYRQILGQKVEFLVSFYNNEISEKSEIFDDQFSVERPDGSNFTLKIRSTKLEDSAMYFCASGSTGEENGYTFGSGTRLTVV.

The chain recombines TRBV7-6 with TRBJ2-7; D is possibly TRBD1 (7 bases). Germline V gives CDR1 SGHVS, CDR2 FNYEAQ. The V and J ends lost 4 bases and 4 bases respectively, with 20 bases between them. The CDR3 has 16 amino acids. The CDR3 nucleotides read TGTGCCAGCAGCTCTCGACAGGGTTTGGAGGGTTACGAGCAGTACTTC. This sequence encodes CASSSRQGLEGYEQYF.

The chain recombines TRBV9 with TRBJ2-3; D remains unclear. Germline V gene lookup returns CDR1 SGDLS and CDR2 YYNGEE. CDR3 size: 13 residues. V was pared by 3 bases and J by 2 bases, with 7 bases between. CDR3 DNA: TGTGCCAGCAGCGAGGGTTTCACAGATACGCAGTATTTT. Translated, it gives CASSEGFTDTQYF.